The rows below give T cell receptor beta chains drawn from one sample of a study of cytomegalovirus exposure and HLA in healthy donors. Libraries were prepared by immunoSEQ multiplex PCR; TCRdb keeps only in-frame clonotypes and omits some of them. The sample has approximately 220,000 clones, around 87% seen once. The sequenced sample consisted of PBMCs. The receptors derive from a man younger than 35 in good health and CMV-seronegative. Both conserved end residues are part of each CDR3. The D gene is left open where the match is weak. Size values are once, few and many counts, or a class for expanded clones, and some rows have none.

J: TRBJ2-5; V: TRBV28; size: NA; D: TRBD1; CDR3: CASSGQGRETQYF; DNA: TGTGCCAGCTCAGGACAGGGTAGGGAGACCCAGTACTTC
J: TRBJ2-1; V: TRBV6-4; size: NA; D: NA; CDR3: CASSDQGGQEQFF; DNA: TGTGCCAGCAGTGACCAGGGGGGTCAAGAGCAGTTCTTC
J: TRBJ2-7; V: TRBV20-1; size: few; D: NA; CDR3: CSVERSYEQYF; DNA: TGCAGTGTTGAGCGGAGCTACGAGCAGTACTTC
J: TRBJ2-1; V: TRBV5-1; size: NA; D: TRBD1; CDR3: CASSLQGGSYNEQFF; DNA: TGCGCCAGCAGCTTGCAAGGGGGCAGCTACAATGAGCAGTTCTTC
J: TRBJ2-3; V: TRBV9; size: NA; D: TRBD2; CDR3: CASSFSPLSGRAPDTQYF; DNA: TGTGCCAGCAGCTTCAGCCCTTTAAGCGGGAGGGCGCCGGATACGCAGTATTTT
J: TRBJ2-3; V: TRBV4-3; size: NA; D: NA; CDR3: CASSQEALRSSTDTQYF; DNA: TGCGCCAGCAGCCAAGAGGCTCTCCGCTCTAGCACAGATACGCAGTATTTT
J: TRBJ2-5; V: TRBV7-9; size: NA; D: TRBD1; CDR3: CASSSRDRHETQYF; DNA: TGTGCCAGCAGCTCCCGGGACAGACATGAGACCCAGTACTTC
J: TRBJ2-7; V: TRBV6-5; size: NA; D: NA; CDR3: CASNSLYEQYF; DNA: TGTGCCAGCAACTCGCTCTACGAGCAGTACTTC
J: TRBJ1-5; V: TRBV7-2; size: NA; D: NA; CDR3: CASSLQARGQPQHF; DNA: TGTGCCAGCAGCTTACAAGCTAGGGGGCAGCCCCAGCATTTT
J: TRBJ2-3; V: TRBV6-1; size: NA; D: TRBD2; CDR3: CASAIAGPTDTQYF; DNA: TGTGCCAGCGCAATAGCGGGACCCACAGATACGCAGTATTTT
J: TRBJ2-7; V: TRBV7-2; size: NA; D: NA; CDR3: CASSLVPGSYEQYF; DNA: TGTGCCAGCAGCTTAGTTCCAGGTTCCTACGAGCAGTACTTC
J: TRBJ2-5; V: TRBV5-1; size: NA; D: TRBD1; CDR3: CASSLVAGGAEETQYF; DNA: TGCGCCAGCAGCTTGGTGGCAGGGGGCGCCGAAGAGACCCAGTACTTC
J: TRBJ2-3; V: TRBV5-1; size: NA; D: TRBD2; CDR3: CASSFSGSTDTQYF; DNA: TGCGCCAGCAGCTTTAGCGGGAGCACAGATACGCAGTATTTT
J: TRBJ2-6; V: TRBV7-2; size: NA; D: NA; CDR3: CASRREAGANVLTF; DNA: TGTGCCAGCCGAAGGGAGGCCGGGGCCAACGTCCTGACTTTC
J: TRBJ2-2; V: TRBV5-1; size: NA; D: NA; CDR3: CASSLAATRGAGELFF; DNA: TGCGCCAGCAGCTTGGCCGCGACTAGGGGTGCCGGGGAGCTGTTTTTT
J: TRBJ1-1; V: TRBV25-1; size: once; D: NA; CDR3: CASTFKGQLEAFF; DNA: TGTGCCAGCACTTTCAAGGGGCAGCTTGAAGCTTTCTTT
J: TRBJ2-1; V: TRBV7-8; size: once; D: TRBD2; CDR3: CASSLVRGGRYEQFF; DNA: TGTGCCAGCAGCTTAGTGCGGGGGGGCCGGTATGAGCAGTTCTTC
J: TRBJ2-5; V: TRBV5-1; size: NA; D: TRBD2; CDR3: CASRPAGGSETQYF; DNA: TGCGCCAGCAGGCCAGCGGGGGGTTCGGAGACCCAGTACTTC
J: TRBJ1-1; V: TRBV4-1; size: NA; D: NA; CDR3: CASSQDEGEGDTEAFF; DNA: TGCGCCAGCAGCCAAGATGAGGGGGAGGGGGACACTGAAGCTTTCTTT
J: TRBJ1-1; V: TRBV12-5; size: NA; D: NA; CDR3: CASGLGDSKAFF; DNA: TGTGCTAGTGGTTTGGGTGACAGCAAAGCTTTCTTT
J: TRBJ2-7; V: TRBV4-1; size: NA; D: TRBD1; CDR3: CASSQGTGLEQYF; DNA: TGCGCCAGCAGCCAAGGGACAGGGCTCGAGCAGTACTTC
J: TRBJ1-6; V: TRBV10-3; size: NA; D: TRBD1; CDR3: CAISSGQLNSPLHF; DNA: TGTGCCATCAGCTCGGGACAGCTAAATTCACCCCTCCACTTT